This T cell receptor (beta chain) stems from a study of T cells after posttransplantation cyclophosphamide. A note on this clone: Its antigen is undetermined.

TCRdb's table, derived via immunoSEQ multiplex PCR, lists solely in-frame clones and lacks some. The sample shows 15,000 to 20,000 clones, roughly 84% of them seen only once. CDR3 length: 18 amino acids. Trimming stripped 4 bases from V and 0 bases from J, with 19 bases between. CDR1 and CDR2 (germline): MGHRA, YSYEKL. Methotrexate plus calcineurin inhibitor accompanied controls' myeloablative marrow transplants; sampling was 1 year later. Notes on the study in general: Skin or GI-infiltrating T cells shared few TRB sequences with blood. Recipient CMV seropositivity and CMV reactivation strongly tracked TRB clonality. Donor CD8+ memory clones often dominated recipient blood repertoires at later times.

This rearrangement joins TRBV4-1 to TRBJ1-5; D is unclear. This clonotype was sampled from a male patient between 50 and 60 years old who received an allogeneic stem cell transplant from an unrelated donor, was CMV-positive, and had chronic GVHD only. Some T cells may originate from the graft donor. Sequencing was performed on PBMCs, taken after an allogeneic stem cell transplant with a calcineurin inhibitor and methotrexate. CDR3 DNA: TGCGCCAGCAGCCCGCAACGGTCGGCGGCCTATAGCAATCAGCCCCAGCATTTT. Translation: CASSPQRSAAYSNQPQHF.